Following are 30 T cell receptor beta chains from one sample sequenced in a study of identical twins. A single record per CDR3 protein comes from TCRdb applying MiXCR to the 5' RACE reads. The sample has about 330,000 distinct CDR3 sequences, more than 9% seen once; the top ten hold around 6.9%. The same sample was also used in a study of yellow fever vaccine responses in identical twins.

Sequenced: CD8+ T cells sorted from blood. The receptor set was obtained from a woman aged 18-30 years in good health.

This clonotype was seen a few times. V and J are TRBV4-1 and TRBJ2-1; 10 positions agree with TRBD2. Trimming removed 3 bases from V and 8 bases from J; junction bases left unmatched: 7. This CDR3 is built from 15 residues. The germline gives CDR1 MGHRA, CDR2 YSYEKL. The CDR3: CASSHSGLARDEQFF. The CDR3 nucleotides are TGCGCCAGCAGCCATTCGGGACTAGCGAGGGATGAGCAGTTCTTC.

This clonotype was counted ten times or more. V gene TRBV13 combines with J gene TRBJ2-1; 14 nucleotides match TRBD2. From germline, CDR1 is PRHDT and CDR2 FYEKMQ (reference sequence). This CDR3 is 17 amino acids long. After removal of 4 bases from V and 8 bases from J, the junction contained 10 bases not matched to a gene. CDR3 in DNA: TGTGCCAGCAGCTCCGGGACTAGCGGGAGCCATAGGGATGAGCAGTTCTTC. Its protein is CASSSGTSGSHRDEQFF.

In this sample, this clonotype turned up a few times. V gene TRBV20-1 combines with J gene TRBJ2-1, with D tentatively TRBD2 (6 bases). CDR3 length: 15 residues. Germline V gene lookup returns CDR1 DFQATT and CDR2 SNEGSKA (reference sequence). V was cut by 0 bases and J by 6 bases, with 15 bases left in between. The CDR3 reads CSARDGLAAVNEQFF. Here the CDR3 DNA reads TGCAGTGCTAGAGATGGATTAGCGGCAGTCAATGAGCAGTTCTTC.

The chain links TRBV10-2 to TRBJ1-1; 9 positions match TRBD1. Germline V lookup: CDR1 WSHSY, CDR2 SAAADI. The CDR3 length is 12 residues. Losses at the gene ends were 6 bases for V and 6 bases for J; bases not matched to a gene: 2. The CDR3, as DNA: TGCGCCAGCAGACAGGGGGCCTCTGAAGCTTTCTTT. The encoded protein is CASRQGASEAFF.

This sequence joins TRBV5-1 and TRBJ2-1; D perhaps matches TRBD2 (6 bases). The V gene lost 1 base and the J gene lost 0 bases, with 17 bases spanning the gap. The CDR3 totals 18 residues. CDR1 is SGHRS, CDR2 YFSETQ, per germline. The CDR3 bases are TGCGCCAGCAGCTTGAGGAGTAGCGGTTTTAGCTCCTACAATGAGCAGTTCTTC. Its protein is CASSLRSSGFSSYNEQFF.

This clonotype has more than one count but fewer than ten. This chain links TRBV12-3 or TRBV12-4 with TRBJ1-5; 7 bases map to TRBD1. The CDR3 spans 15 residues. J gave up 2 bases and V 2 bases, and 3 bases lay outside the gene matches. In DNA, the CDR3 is TGTGCCAGCAGTTTAAACAGGGGCGGCAATCAGCCCCAGCATTTT. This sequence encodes CASSLNRGGNQPQHF.

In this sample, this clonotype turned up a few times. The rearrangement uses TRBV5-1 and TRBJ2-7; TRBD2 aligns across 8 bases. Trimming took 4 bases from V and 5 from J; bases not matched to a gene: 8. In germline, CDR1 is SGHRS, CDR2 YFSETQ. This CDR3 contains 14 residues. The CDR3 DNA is TGCGCCAGCAGCCCAAGCGGGAGTCCTCACGAGCAGTACTTC. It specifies CASSPSGSPHEQYF.

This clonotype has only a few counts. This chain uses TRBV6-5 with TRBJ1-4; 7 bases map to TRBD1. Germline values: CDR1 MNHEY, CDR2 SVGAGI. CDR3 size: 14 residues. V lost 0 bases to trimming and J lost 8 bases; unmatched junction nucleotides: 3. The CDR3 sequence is CASSYSGTVEKLFF. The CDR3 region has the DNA TGTGCCAGCAGTTACTCGGGGACAGTGGAAAAACTGTTTTTT.

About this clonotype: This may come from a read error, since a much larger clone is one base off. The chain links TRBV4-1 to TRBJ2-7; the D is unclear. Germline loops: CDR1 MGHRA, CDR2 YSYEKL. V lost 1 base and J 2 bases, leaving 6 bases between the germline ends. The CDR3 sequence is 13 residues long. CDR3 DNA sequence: TGCGCCAGCAGCCAAGGGGAAACCTACGAGCAGTACTTC. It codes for CASSQGETYEQYF.

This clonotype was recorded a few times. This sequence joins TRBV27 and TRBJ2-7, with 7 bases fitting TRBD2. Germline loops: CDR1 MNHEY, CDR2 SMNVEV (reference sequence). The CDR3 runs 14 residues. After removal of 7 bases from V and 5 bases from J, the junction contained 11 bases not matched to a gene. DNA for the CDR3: TGTGCCAGCACCTTCTCCGGGAGGCTGAACGAGCAGTACTTC. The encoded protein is CASTFSGRLNEQYF.

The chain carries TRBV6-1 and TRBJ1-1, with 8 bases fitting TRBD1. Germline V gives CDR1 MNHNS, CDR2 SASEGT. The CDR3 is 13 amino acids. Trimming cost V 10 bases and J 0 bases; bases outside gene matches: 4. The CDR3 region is CATRDRMNTEAFF. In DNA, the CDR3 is TGTGCCACTAGGGACAGGATGAACACTGAAGCTTTCTTT.

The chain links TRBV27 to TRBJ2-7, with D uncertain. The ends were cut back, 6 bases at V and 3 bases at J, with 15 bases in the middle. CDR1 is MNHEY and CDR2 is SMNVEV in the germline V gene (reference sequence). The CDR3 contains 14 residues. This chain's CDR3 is CASSPVSAFYEQYF. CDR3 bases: TGTGCCAGCAGCCCCGTAAGCGCGTTCTACGAGCAGTACTTC.

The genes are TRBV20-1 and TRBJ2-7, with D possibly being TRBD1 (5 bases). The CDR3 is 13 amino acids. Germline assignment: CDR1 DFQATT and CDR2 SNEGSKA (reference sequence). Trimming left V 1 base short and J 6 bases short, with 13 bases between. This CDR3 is CSARARQPPEQYV. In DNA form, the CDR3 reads TGCAGTGCTAGAGCCAGACAGCCTCCCGAGCAGTACGTC.

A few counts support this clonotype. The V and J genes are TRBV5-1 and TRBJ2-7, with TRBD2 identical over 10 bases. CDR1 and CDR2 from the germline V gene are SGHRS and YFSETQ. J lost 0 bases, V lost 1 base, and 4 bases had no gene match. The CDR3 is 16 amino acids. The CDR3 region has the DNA TGCGCCAGCAGCTTGTATAGCGGGGGGCCCTCCTACGAGCAGTACGTC. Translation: CASSLYSGGPSYEQYV.

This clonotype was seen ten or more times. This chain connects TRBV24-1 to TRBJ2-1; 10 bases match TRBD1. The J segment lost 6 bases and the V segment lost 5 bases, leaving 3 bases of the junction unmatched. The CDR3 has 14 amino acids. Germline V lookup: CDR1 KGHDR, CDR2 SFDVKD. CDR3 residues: CATSVRQGANEQFF. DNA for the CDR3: TGTGCCACCAGTGTAAGACAGGGGGCCAATGAGCAGTTCTTC.

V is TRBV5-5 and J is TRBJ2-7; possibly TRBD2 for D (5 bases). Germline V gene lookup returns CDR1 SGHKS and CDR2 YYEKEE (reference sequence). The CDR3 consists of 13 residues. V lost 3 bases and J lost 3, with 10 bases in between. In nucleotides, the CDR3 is TGTGCCAGCAGCTCGGGGATAGGCTACGAGCAGTACTTC. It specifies CASSSGIGYEQYF.

CDR3 coding DNA: TGCGCCAGCCAAGGGGACAGGGGAACAGATACGCAGTATTTT. This translates into CASQGDRGTDTQYF. V and J are TRBV5-1 and TRBJ2-3; the match to TRBD1 covers 10 bases. The CDR3 is made up of 14 amino acids. The junction had 5 bases not matched to a gene; V was cut back by 7 bases and J by 3 bases. CDR1 is SGHRS, CDR2 YFSETQ, per germline.

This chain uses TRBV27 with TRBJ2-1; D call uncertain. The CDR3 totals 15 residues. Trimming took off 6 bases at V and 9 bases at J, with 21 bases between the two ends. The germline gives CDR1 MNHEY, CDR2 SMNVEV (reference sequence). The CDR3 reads CASSWVVGSRSEQFF. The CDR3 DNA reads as TGTGCCAGCAGCTGGGTTGTGGGTAGTAGGAGTGAGCAGTTCTTC.

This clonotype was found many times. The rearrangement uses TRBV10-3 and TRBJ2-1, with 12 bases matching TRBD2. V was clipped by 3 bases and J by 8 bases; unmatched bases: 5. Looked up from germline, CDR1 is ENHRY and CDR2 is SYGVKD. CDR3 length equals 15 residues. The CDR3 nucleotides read TGTGCCATCAGTGATCCGACTAGCGGGAGCTATGAGCAGTTCTTC. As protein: CAISDPTSGSYEQFF.

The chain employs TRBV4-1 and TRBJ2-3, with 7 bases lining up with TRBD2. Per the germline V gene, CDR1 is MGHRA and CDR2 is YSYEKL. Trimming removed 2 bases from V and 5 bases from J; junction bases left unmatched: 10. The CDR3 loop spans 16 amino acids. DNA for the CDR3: TGCGCCAGCAGCCAACCTTCCACGGGGGGTGAAGATACGCAGTATTTT. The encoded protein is CASSQPSTGGEDTQYF.

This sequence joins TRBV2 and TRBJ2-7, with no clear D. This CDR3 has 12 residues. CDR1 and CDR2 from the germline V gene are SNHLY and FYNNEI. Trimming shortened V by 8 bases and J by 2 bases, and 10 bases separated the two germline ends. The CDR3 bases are TGTGCCAGCGGGCAAGGAACCTACGAGCAGTACTTC. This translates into CASGQGTYEQYF. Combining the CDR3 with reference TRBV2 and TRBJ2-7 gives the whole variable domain EPEVTQTPSHQVTQMGQEVILRCVPISNHLYFYWYRQILGQKVEFLVSFYNNEISEKSEIFDDQFSVERPDGSNFTLKIRSTKLEDSAMYFCASGQGTYEQYFGPGTRLTVT.

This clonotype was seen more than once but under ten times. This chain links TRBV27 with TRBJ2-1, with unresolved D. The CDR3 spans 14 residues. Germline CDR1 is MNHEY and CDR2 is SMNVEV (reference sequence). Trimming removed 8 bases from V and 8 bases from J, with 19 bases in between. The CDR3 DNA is TGTGCCAGCGGATCGAGAGTACCCCGCGATGAGCAGTTCTTC. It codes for CASGSRVPRDEQFF.

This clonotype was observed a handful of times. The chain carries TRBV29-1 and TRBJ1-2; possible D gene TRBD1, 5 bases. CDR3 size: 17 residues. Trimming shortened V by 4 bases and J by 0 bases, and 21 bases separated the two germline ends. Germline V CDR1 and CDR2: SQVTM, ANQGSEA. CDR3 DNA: TGCAGCGTTGGGGGGTGGGCAGACCCGCCGACTAACTATGGCTACACCTTC. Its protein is CSVGGWADPPTNYGYTF.

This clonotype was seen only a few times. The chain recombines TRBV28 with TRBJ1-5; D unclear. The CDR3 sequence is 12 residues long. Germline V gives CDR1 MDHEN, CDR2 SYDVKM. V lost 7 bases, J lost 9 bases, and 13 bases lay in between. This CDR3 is CASTLDKLPQHF. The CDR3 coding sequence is TGTGCCAGCACCCTGGATAAGCTGCCCCAGCATTTT. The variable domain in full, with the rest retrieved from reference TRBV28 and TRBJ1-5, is DVKVTQSSRYLVKRTGEKVFLECVQDMDHENMFWYRQDPGLGLRLIYFSYDVKMKEKGDIPEGYSVSREKKERFSLILESASTNQTSMYLCASTLDKLPQHFGDGTRLSIL.

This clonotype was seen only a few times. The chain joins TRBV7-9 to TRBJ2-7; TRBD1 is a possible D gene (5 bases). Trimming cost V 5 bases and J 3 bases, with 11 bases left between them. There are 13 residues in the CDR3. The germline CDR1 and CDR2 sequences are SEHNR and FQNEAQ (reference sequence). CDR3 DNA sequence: TGTGCCAGCAGCCCTATGGGGCGCTACGAGCAGTACGTC. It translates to CASSPMGRYEQYV.

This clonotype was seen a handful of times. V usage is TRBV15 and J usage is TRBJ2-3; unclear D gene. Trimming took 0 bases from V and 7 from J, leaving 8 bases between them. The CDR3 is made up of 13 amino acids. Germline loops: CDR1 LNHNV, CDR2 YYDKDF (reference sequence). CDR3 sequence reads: CATSRDGDYTQYF. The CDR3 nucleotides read TGTGCCACCAGCAGAGATGGGGATTATACGCAGTATTTT.

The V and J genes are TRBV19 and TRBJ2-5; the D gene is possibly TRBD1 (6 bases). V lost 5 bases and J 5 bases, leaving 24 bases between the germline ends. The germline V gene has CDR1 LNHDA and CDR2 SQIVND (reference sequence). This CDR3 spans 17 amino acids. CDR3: CASSHSRWDTGGETQYF. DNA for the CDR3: TGTGCCAGTAGTCATTCTCGTTGGGACACAGGTGGGGAGACCCAGTACTTC. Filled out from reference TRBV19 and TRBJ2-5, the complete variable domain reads DGGITQSPKYLFRKEGQNVTLSCEQNLNHDAMYWYRQDPGQGLRLIYYSQIVNDFQKGDIAEGYSVSREKKESFPLTVTSAQKNPTAFYLCASSHSRWDTGGETQYFGPGTRLLVL.

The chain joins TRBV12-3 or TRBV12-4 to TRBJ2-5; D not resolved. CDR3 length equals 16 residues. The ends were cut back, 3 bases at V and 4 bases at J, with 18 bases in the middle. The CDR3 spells CASSFPETAPVETQYF. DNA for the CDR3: TGTGCCAGCAGTTTCCCGGAGACGGCGCCAGTAGAGACCCAGTACTTC.

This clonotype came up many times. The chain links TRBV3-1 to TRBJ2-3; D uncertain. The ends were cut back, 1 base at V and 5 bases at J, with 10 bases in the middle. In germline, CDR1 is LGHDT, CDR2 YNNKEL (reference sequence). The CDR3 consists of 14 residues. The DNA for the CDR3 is TGTGCCAGCAGCCAAGGCCTATTGGGAGATACGCAGTATTTT. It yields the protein CASSQGLLGDTQYF.

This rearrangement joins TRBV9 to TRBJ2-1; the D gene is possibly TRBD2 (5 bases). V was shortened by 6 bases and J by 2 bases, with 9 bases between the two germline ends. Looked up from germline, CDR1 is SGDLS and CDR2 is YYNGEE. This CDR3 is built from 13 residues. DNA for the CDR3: TGTGCCAGCACGACTACTCCCTACAATGAGCAGTTCTTC. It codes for CASTTTPYNEQFF.